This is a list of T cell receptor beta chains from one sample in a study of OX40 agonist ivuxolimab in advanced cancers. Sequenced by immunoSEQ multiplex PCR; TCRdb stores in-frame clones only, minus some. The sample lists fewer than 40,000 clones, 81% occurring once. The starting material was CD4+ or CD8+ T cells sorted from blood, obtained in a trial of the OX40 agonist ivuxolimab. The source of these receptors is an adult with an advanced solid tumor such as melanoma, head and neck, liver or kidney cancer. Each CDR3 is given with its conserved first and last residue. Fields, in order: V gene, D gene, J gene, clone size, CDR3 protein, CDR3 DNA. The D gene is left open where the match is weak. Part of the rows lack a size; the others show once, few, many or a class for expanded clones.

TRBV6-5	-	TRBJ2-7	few	CASSYSRSREQYF	TGTGCCAGCAGTTACTCGAGGAGTAGGGAGCAGTACTTC
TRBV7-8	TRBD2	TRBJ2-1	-	CASSLGLAGGFQNLNEQFF	TGTGCCAGCAGCTTGGGGTTAGCGGGAGGGTTCCAGAACCTCAATGAGCAGTTCTTC
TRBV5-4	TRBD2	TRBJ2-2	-	CASSIQRGANTGELFF	TGTGCCAGCAGCATCCAGCGGGGCGCGAACACCGGGGAGCTGTTTTTT
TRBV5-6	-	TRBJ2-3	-	CASSFGGDTQYF	TGTGCCAGCAGCTTCGGTGGTGATACGCAGTATTTT
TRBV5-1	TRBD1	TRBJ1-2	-	CASSSARDSRDGYTF	TGCGCCAGCAGCTCCGCCAGGGACAGCCGGGATGGCTACACCTTC
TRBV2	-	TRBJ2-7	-	CASMGWGVVYEQYF	TGTGCCAGCATGGGGTGGGGCGTAGTCTACGAGCAGTACTTC
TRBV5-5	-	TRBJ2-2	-	CASTPGQGRPGELFF	TGTGCCAGCACCCCCGGGCAGGGTCGTCCCGGGGAGCTGTTTTTT
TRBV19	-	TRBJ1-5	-	CASSIGGIGRDQPQHF	TGTGCCAGTAGTATAGGGGGGATCGGACGTGATCAGCCCCAGCATTTT
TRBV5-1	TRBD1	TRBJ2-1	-	CASRGQGVSNEQFF	TGCGCCAGCCGGGGACAGGGTGTTTCGAATGAGCAGTTCTTC
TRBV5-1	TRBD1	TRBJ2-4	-	CASSLSGTAKNIQYF	TGCGCCAGCAGCTTATCCGGGACAGCAAAAAACATTCAGTACTTC
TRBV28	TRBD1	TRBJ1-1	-	CASSPDRGWDTEAFF	TGTGCCAGCAGTCCCGACAGGGGATGGGACACTGAAGCTTTCTTT
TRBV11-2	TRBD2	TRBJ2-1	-	CASSLSGREEGNEQFF	TGTGCCAGCAGCTTAAGTGGGCGGGAGGAGGGCAATGAGCAGTTCTTC
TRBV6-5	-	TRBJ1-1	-	CASSYSKANTEAFF	TGTGCCAGCAGTTATAGCAAGGCGAACACTGAAGCTTTCTTT
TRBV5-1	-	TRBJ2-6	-	CASSPRVSGANVLTF	TGCGCCAGCAGCCCGAGAGTCTCTGGGGCCAACGTCCTGACTTTC
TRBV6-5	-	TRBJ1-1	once	CASTGLWRTEAFF	TGTGCCAGCACCGGGCTTTGGAGGACTGAAGCTTTCTTT
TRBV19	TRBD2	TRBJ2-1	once	CASRAGTSGNEQFF	TGTGCCAGTAGGGCCGGGACTAGCGGGAATGAGCAGTTCTTC
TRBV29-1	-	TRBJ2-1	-	CSVERGWGRLTDVAQFF	TGCAGCGTTGAAAGAGGTTGGGGGCGCCTAACCGACGTTGCTCAGTTCTTC
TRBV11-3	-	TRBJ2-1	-	CASSLGGGDYNEQFF	TGTGCCAGCAGCTTAGGGGGGGGCGACTACAATGAGCAGTTCTTC
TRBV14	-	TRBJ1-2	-	CASSARVHTTGYTF	TGTGCCAGCAGCGCAAGGGTTCACACCACGGGCTACACCTTC
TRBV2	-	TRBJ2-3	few	CASRDLGGRRDTQYF	TGTGCCAGCAGGGACTTGGGAGGTAGACGAGATACGCAGTATTTT
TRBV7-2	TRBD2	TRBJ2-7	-	CASSLRTSTYEQYF	TGTGCCAGCAGCTTAAGGACTAGCACCTACGAGCAGTACTTC
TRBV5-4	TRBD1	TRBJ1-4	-	CASSLGDRGIGATNEKLFF	TGTGCCAGCAGCTTGGGGGACAGGGGAATCGGGGCAACTAATGAAAAACTGTTTTTT
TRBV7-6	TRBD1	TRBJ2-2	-	CASSFQGGANTGELFF	TGTGCCAGCAGCTTTCAAGGGGGCGCGAACACCGGGGAGCTGTTTTTT
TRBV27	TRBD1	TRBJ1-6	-	CASSPHLLGGGGYSPLHF	TGTGCCAGCAGCCCACACTTATTAGGGGGCGGCGGATATTCACCCCTCCACTTT
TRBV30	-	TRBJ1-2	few	CAWRWKGNYGYTF	TGTGCCTGGAGGTGGAAGGGGAACTATGGCTACACCTTC
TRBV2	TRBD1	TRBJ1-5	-	CASSGDRVSNQPQHF	TGTGCCAGCAGCGGCGACAGGGTTAGCAATCAGCCCCAGCATTTT
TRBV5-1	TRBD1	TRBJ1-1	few	CASSWDRSNTEAFF	TGCGCCAGCAGCTGGGACAGGTCGAACACTGAAGCTTTCTTT
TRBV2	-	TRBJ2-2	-	CASRPFRGTWTEGELFF	TGTGCCAGCAGACCCTTCCGGGGGACCTGGACGGAGGGGGAGCTGTTTTTT
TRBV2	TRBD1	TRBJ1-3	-	CASSEADRAGNTIYF	TGTGCCAGCAGTGAGGCGGACAGGGCTGGAAACACCATATATTTT
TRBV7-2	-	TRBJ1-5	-	CASSLPDQPQHF	TGTGCCAGCAGCTTACCGGATCAGCCCCAGCATTTT
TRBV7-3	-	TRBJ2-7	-	CASRKQMDASSYEQYF	TGTGCCAGCAGGAAACAAATGGACGCCTCATCCTACGAGCAGTACTTC
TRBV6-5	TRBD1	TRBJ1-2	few	CASSLSRQGSGGYTF	TGTGCCAGCAGTTTGTCTCGACAGGGCTCGGGAGGCTACACCTTC
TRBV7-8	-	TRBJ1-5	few	CASSPTPGSNQPQHF	TGTGCCAGCAGCCCGACACCAGGGAGCAATCAGCCCCAGCATTTT
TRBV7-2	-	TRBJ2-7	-	CASSPLAAPYEQYF	TGTGCCAGCAGCCCATTAGCGGCCCCCTACGAGCAGTACTTC
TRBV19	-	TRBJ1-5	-	CASRTQGNQPQHF	TGTGCCAGTAGGACTCAGGGGAATCAGCCCCAGCATTTT
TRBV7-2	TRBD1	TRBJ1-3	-	CASSPTGLSGNTIYF	TGTGCCAGCAGCCCGACAGGGCTCTCTGGAAACACCATATATTTT
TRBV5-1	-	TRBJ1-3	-	CASSLQGFGNTIYF	TGCGCCAGCAGCTTGCAGGGCTTTGGAAACACCATATATTTT
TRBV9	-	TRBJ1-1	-	CASSVDGSGREAFF	TGTGCCAGCAGCGTAGACGGGAGCGGGAGGGAAGCTTTCTTT
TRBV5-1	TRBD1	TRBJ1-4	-	CASSTQGARGEKLFF	TGCGCCAGCAGCACACAGGGGGCGCGAGGTGAAAAACTGTTTTTT
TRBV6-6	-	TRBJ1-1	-	CASSYSPVGTEAFF	TGTGCCAGCAGTTACTCCCCGGTCGGCACTGAAGCTTTCTTT
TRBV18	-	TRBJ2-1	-	CASSPQGSYNEQFF	TGTGCCAGCTCACCACAGGGGAGCTACAATGAGCAGTTCTTC
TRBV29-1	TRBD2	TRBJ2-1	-	CSGTSVNEQFF	TGCAGCGGGACTAGCGTGAATGAGCAGTTCTTC
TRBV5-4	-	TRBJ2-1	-	CASSRSVRDMAEQFF	TGTGCCAGCAGCCGTAGTGTGAGGGATATGGCTGAGCAGTTCTTC
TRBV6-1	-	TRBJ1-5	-	CASRRAKGNQPQHF	TGTGCCAGCAGAAGGGCTAAAGGGAATCAGCCCCAGCATTTT
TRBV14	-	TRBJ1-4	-	CASRRTGIGEKLFF	TGTGCCAGCAGGCGAACAGGGATCGGTGAAAAACTGTTTTTT
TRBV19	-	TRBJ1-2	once	CASSIPGINGYTF	TGTGCCAGTAGTATACCAGGGATTAATGGCTACACCTTC
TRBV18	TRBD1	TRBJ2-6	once	CASSRGTASSGANVLTF	TGTGCCAGCTCACGAGGGACAGCCAGCTCTGGGGCCAACGTCCTGACTTTC
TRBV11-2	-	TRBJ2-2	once	CASSPTSGGANGELFF	TGTGCCAGCAGCCCAACCTCGGGGGGCGCGAACGGGGAGCTGTTTTTT
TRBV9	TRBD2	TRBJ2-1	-	CASSVGPGGLDNEQFF	TGTGCCAGCAGCGTAGGCCCGGGGGGGCTGGACAATGAGCAGTTCTTC
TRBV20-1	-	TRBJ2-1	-	CSGQVDNEQFF	TGCAGTGGTCAGGTGGACAATGAGCAGTTCTTC
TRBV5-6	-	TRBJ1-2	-	CASSLDRPVYGYTF	TGTGCCAGCAGCTTGGACAGGCCGGTCTATGGCTACACCTTC
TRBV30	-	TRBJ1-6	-	CAWNAGSSYNSPLHF	TGTGCCTGGAATGCGGGGAGCTCCTATAATTCACCCCTCCACTTT
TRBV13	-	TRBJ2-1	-	CASSVYNEQFF	TGTGCCAGCAGCGTGTACAATGAGCAGTTCTTC
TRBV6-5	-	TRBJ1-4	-	CASSLDMGPNEKLFF	TGTGCCAGCAGCTTGGATATGGGTCCTAATGAAAAACTGTTTTTT
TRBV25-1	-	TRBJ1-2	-	CASSENKRTGLWSYTF	TGTGCCAGCAGTGAAAACAAGAGAACAGGTCTATGGAGCTACACCTTC
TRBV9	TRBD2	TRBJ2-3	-	CASSLQGLAGGPDTQYF	TGTGCCAGCAGCCTCCAGGGACTAGCGGGGGGGCCCGATACGCAGTATTTT
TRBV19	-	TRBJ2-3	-	CASSWGHHTDTQYF	TGTGCCAGTAGTTGGGGGCACCATACAGATACGCAGTATTTT
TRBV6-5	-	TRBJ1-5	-	CASRDGNQPQHF	TGTGCCAGCCGAGACGGCAATCAGCCCCAGCATTTT